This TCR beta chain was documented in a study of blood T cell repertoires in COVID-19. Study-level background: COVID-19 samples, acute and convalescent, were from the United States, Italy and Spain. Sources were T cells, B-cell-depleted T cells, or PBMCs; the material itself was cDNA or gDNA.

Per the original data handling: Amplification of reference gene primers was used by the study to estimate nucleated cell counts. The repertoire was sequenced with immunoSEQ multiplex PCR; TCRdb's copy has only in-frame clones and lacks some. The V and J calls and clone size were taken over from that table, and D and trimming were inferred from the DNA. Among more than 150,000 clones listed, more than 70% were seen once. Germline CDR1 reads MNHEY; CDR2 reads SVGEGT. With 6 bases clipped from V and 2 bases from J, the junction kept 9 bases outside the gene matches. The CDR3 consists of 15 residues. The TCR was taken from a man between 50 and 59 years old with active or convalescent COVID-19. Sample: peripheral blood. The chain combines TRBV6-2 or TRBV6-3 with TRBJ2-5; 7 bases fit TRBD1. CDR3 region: CASSPAWDRQETQYF. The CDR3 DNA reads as TGTGCCAGCAGCCCTGCCTGGGACAGACAAGAGACCCAGTACTTC.